This T cell receptor (beta chain) was sequenced during a study of T cells after yellow fever vaccination. The study, taken as a whole, reports: Though weaker, the secondary response peaked faster, on day 5 versus 15.

In its sample, this clonotype was seen a few times. Antigen specificity is unknown. V was clipped by 4 bases and J by 3 bases, with 10 bases between them. The V gene's germline CDR1 is SGHRS and CDR2 YFSETQ. The CDR3 extends over 13 amino acids. TCRdb re-called the 5' RACE reads through MiXCR, storing one row per CDR3 protein. This sample has a few hundred thousand distinct CDR3 sequences, with roughly 5.2% found just once. The chain combines TRBV5-1 with TRBJ2-5, with a weak D call TRBD1 (5 bases). Here the sequenced sample was CD4+ T cells sorted from PBMCs, taken on the day of the yellow fever booster vaccination. The TCR comes from a young man who received the YFV17D yellow fever vaccine. CDR3 nucleotide sequence: TGCGCCAGCAGCCGGACACGTGAAGAGACCCAGTACTTC. It yields the protein CASSRTREETQYF.